One T cell receptor (beta chain) is described in this entry. The sample comes from a study of shared clonotypes between healthy human individuals. Overall study: A couple of female and a few male donors aged 18 to 49 were enrolled.

Measured with immunoSEQ multiplex PCR; TCRdb has only the in-frame clones, and not every one. The table lists hundreds of thousands of clones, about 95% of them singletons. Naivety among CD8 cells was defined by CD45RO negativity and positive CCR7 selection, thereby excluding terminally differentiated effector memory CD45RA+ cells. This CDR3 contains 15 residues. Per the germline V gene, CDR1 is MGHRA and CDR2 is YSYEKL. V gave up 3 bases and J gave up 4 bases; unmatched junction bases: 4. The receptor comes from a woman aged 25 to 39 in good health. This chain connects TRBV4-1 to TRBJ2-7, with 12 nucleotides matching TRBD1. Sequenced input: naive CD8+ T cells sorted from blood. The CDR3 region is CASSQGQGASYEQYF. CDR3 nucleotides: TGCGCCAGCAGCCAGGGACAGGGGGCTTCGTACGAGCAGTACTTC.